This entry lists 5 T cell receptor beta chains sequenced from one sample in a study of post-analysis software for immune sequencing data. General study results and limits: Roughly five TRBV segments were more frequent in patients than controls; TRBV5-6, TRBV5-1 and TRBV20-1 belonged to this group.

Prepared libraries of TCR beta cDNA carried unique molecular identifiers. TCRdb re-called the PCR reads with MiXCR, one entry per CDR3 protein. This table has fewer than 850,000 distinct CDR3 sequences, 30% appearing once. These receptors lack a known antigen. Input material: blood. Source of these receptors: a girl under 18 with multiple sclerosis.

In this sample, this clonotype turned up many times. The chain is built from TRBV29-1 and TRBJ2-4; D gene unclear. CDR1 is SQVTM and CDR2 is ANQGSEA in the germline V gene. The CDR3 is 14 residues long. Trimming removed 3 bases at V and 0 bases at J, with 9 bases between. CDR3 sequence reads: CSVEPEIAKNIQYF. The CDR3 DNA is TGCAGCGTTGAGCCGGAGATAGCCAAAAACATTCAGTACTTC. Drawing the rest from reference TRBV29-1 and TRBJ2-4, the complete variable domain is SAVISQKPSRDICQRGTSLTIQCQVDSQVTMMFWYRQQPGQSLTLIATANQGSEATYESGFVIDKFPISRPNLTFSTLTVSNMSPEDSSIYLCSVEPEIAKNIQYFGAGTRLSVL.

CDR3 sequence: CSEGRRGREDTQYF. The CDR3 DNA sequence: TGCAGTGAAGGCAGGAGGGGGCGCGAAGATACGCAGTATTTT. The rearrangement joins TRBV20-1 to TRBJ2-3; the D gene is possibly TRBD1 (7 bases). V lost 7 bases to trimming and J lost 5 bases, with 19 bases between them. The CDR3 has 14 amino acids. The germline V gene encodes CDR1 DFQATT and CDR2 SNEGSKA (reference sequence).

This sequence joins TRBV4-3 and TRBJ1-5; D gene ambiguous. The CDR3 runs to 18 residues. V was trimmed by 1 base and J by 0 bases, leaving 16 bases between them. The germline V gene encodes CDR1 LGHNA and CDR2 YSLEER. The CDR3 loop is CASSQAHGTDYSNQPQHF. CDR3 sequence (DNA): TGCGCCAGCAGCCAAGCCCACGGAACGGATTATAGCAATCAGCCCCAGCATTTT.

This chain links TRBV7-2 with TRBJ2-1; 8 bases line up with TRBD1. CDR3 length: 16 residues. Trimming removed 5 bases from V and 7 bases from J; junction bases left unmatched: 13. Germline-derived CDR1 and CDR2 are SGHTA and FQGNSA. CDR3 loop: CASSPRPGTGRNEQFF. The DNA for the CDR3 is TGTGCCAGCAGCCCCCGCCCCGGGACAGGTCGGAATGAGCAGTTCTTC.

The chain has TRBV14 and TRBJ2-5; a weak D match, TRBD1 (5 bases). The end of the DNA is better explained by TRBJ2-7, so the J call may be wrong. CDR1 is SGHDN, CDR2 FVKESK, per germline. The CDR3 spans 15 residues. CDR3 DNA: TGTGCCAGCAGCCAACCCGACAAGGGGCTCTACGAGCAGTACTTC. This encodes CASSQPDKGLYEQYF.